The entry that follows covers one T cell receptor beta chain sequence. No antigen is known for it. This sample stems from a study of T cells in Graves' hyperthyroidism and ophthalmopathy. Study-wide points: The model foresaw ophthalmopathy a median roughly 6.6 months prior to onset.

The investigators amplified TCR beta CDR3 regions from RNA transcripts. TCR CDR3 regions were first amplified by RT-PCR with HTBI primers. TCRdb re-derived calls from the multiplex PCR reads in MiXCR, one entry per CDR3 protein. The sample has about 320,000 distinct CDR3 sequences; approximately 17% are singletons. Germline CDR1 is SQVTM and CDR2 is ANQGSEA. With V trimmed by 6 bases and J by 7 bases, 8 bases remained unmatched. The CDR3 has 13 residues. Newly diagnosed hyperthyroidism, duration under 2 months, in patients aged 18 to 65. Reasons for excluding patients were uncontrolled infection, other autoimmune disease, pregnancy or lactation.

The J gene is TRBJ1-3, the V gene TRBV29-1; 8 bases agree with TRBD1. The specimen sequenced was blood. The receptor's source is a man aged 25 to 40 with Graves' hyperthyroidism. The CDR3 bases are TGCAGCGTGGTTGGACAGGGCTCCAACACCATATATTTT. Protein: CSVVGQGSNTIYF.